The 22 T cell receptor beta chains in this list originate from one sample, sequenced in a study of T-cell memory formation after mild COVID-19. TCRdb reanalysed the 5' RACE reads using MiXCR and keeps one entry per CDR3 protein. This sample has a few hundred thousand distinct CDR3 sequences, with approximately 29% found just once. The sequenced material came from PBMCs or a T cell subset sorted from them (not recorded which). These receptors all come from an adult woman who had mild COVID-19 (a few samples of this study predate the infection). Cell type and time point are not known.

V usage is TRBV29-1 and J usage is TRBJ1-4; D may be TRBD1 (5 bases). CDR1 and CDR2 from the germline V gene are SQVTM and ANQGSEA. Trimming left V 3 bases short and J 6 bases short, with 11 bases between. This CDR3 is 13 amino acids long. The CDR3 is CSVDQGSDEKLFF. CDR3 sequence (DNA): TGCAGCGTTGACCAGGGTTCGGATGAAAAACTGTTTTTT.

This clonotype was counted a few times. The gene calls are TRBV29-1 and TRBJ2-4; D is perhaps TRBD2 (6 bases). The CDR3 totals 10 residues. CDR1 SQVTM and CDR2 ANQGSEA come from the germline V gene. Trimming stripped 4 bases from V and 8 bases from J, with 6 bases between. This CDR3 reads CSVAGDIQYF. As DNA, the CDR3 is TGCAGCGTTGCGGGGGACATTCAGTACTTC.

This clonotype was seen more than once but under ten times. V is TRBV24-1 and J is TRBJ2-7, with TRBD2 matching 7 bases. V shed 0 bases, J shed 0 bases, and the junction held 7 bases outside the gene matches. This CDR3 spans 17 amino acids. Germline V gene data show CDR1 as KGHDR and CDR2 as SFDVKD. The chain's CDR3 is CATSDLNSASGSYEQYF. CDR3 coding DNA: TGTGCCACCAGTGATTTGAATTCGGCTAGCGGCTCCTACGAGCAGTACTTC.

This clonotype was observed a handful of times. The chain couples TRBV12-3 or TRBV12-4 to TRBJ2-2; D unresolved. The V and J ends lost 7 bases and 4 bases respectively, with 16 bases between them. This CDR3 contains 15 residues. DNA of the CDR3: TGTGCCAGCACCACTAAGGGCGGTTTCACCGGGGAGCTGTTTTTT. Translation gives CASTTKGGFTGELFF.

V and J are TRBV5-1 and TRBJ1-2; possibly TRBD1 for D (6 bases). V was cut by 1 base and J by 2 bases, with 15 bases left in between. Germline CDR1 reads SGHRS; CDR2 reads YFSETQ. This CDR3 contains 16 residues. The CDR3 region is CASSLNGPRGNYGYTF. CDR3 bases: TGCGCCAGCAGCTTGAACGGACCCAGGGGCAACTATGGCTACACCTTC.

The rearrangement uses TRBV7-2 and TRBJ2-7; maybe TRBD2 (6 bases). Germline CDR1 SGHTA, CDR2 FQGNSA. The CDR3 extends over 14 amino acids. Trimming removed 6 bases at V and 3 bases at J, with 15 bases between. The CDR3 sequence is CASSFRREIYEQYF. In DNA, the CDR3 is TGTGCCAGCAGTTTTCGGAGGGAGATCTACGAGCAGTACTTC. Complete variable domain (other parts from reference TRBV7-2 and TRBJ2-7): GAGVSQSPSNKVTEKGKDVELRCDPISGHTALYWYRQSLGQGLEFLIYFQGNSAPDKSGLPSDRFSAERTGGSVSTLTIQRTQQEDSAVYLCASSFRREIYEQYFGPGTRLTVT.

The chain couples TRBV12-3 or TRBV12-4 to TRBJ1-1; 7 nucleotides match TRBD1. The junction had 8 bases not matched to a gene; V was cut back by 6 bases and J by 4 bases. The CDR3 runs 14 residues. The CDR3 DNA is TGTGCCAGCAGCGAAGACAGGGACATCACTGAAGCTTTCTTT. Its translation is CASSEDRDITEAFF.

In this sample, this clonotype turned up a few times. V gene TRBV12-3 or TRBV12-4 combines with J gene TRBJ2-1; 11 bases match TRBD2. V shed 5 bases and J 5 bases; nucleotides not matched to a gene: 11. This CDR3 has 17 amino acids. CDR3 nucleotides: TGTGCCAGCAGTCCGTTTAGCGGGGGGGGTTATCACAATGAGCAGTTCTTC. Protein sequence: CASSPFSGGGYHNEQFF.

The genes are TRBV12-3 or TRBV12-4 and TRBJ2-4, with 10 nucleotides matching TRBD1. The V segment lost 5 bases and the J segment 6 bases; nucleotides outside the gene matches: 4. This CDR3 is built from 14 residues. The CDR3 sequence: CASSPWTGGNIQYF. CDR3 nucleotides: TGTGCCAGCAGTCCTTGGACAGGGGGAAACATTCAGTACTTC.

This chain joins TRBV20-1 and TRBJ2-3, with 7 bases aligning to TRBD1. Germline assignment: CDR1 DFQATT and CDR2 SNEGSKA (reference sequence). V shed 3 bases, J shed 2 bases, and the junction held 11 bases outside the gene matches. There are 16 residues in the CDR3. The CDR3 sequence: CSASRRMGQITDTQYF. Written as DNA, the CDR3 is TGCAGTGCTAGTAGAAGGATGGGACAGATCACAGATACGCAGTATTTT.

This rearrangement joins TRBV30 to TRBJ2-1; 7 nucleotides agree with TRBD2. J was trimmed by 3 bases and V by 0 bases; bases with no gene match: 2. The CDR3 extends over 14 amino acids. Per germline, CDR1 GTSNPN and CDR2 SVGIG (reference sequence). The CDR3 DNA reads TGTGCCTGGAGTGTCTCTAGCGGCTACAATGAGCAGTTCTTC. Residues: CAWSVSSGYNEQFF.

The chain is built from TRBV5-4 and TRBJ2-1; TRBD2 aligns across 12 bases. Per the germline V gene, CDR1 is SGHNT and CDR2 is YYREEE (reference sequence). V shed 3 bases and J 9 bases; nucleotides not matched to a gene: 10. The CDR3 is 16 amino acids. The CDR3 here is CASSSTSGSIRGEQFF. The DNA of the CDR3 is TGTGCCAGCAGCTCGACTAGCGGGAGTATCAGGGGTGAGCAGTTCTTC.

This clonotype was detected a few times. The V call is TRBV20-1, the J call TRBJ2-3; possible D gene TRBD1, 6 bases. CDR1 is DFQATT and CDR2 is SNEGSKA in the germline V gene (reference sequence). With 6 bases removed from V and 0 bases from J, the gap between germline ends came to 16 bases. This CDR3 has 15 amino acids. The CDR3 protein is CSADLGAHSTDTQYF. Written as DNA, the CDR3 is TGCAGTGCGGACCTGGGGGCACATAGCACAGATACGCAGTATTTT.

This clonotype was counted only a few times. The genes are TRBV12-3 or TRBV12-4 and TRBJ1-2; D is possibly TRBD1 (6 bases). The CDR3 has 11 amino acids. V shed 8 bases and J shed 10 bases, with 14 bases lying between them. CDR3 coding DNA: TGTGCCAGCGGGTTGACAGGTGCCTACACCTTC. It yields the protein CASGLTGAYTF.

CDR3 amino acids: CATSIERGDDRGNPYEQYF. For the CDR3, the DNA is TGTGCCACCAGCATAGAGCGGGGGGATGATCGGGGTAACCCCTACGAGCAGTACTTC. The chain couples TRBV15 to TRBJ2-7, with 9 bases that match TRBD2. After removal of 4 bases from V and 2 bases from J, the junction contained 18 bases not matched to a gene. This CDR3 has 19 amino acids. The germline gives CDR1 LNHNV, CDR2 YYDKDF (reference sequence).

The rearrangement links TRBV12-3 or TRBV12-4 to TRBJ1-1; TRBD1 is a possible D gene (6 bases). This CDR3 is built from 13 residues. The ends were cut back, 5 bases at V and 6 bases at J, with 13 bases in the middle. This CDR3 is CASSTPDSPEAFF. The CDR3 DNA reads TGTGCCAGCAGTACACCGGACAGCCCTGAAGCTTTCTTT.

This clonotype was observed a few times. This rearrangement joins TRBV7-6 to TRBJ2-5, with TRBD2 as a possible D gene (6 bases). This CDR3 is built from 14 residues. With 2 bases removed from V and 7 bases from J, the gap between germline ends came to 14 bases. Germline V gene sequence: CDR1 SGHVS, CDR2 FNYEAQ. The CDR3 bases are TGTGCCAGCAGCTTACCGGGACCCGGGGGGACCCAGTACTTC. This translates into CASSLPGPGGTQYF.

The rearrangement uses TRBV15 and TRBJ2-5; D perhaps matches TRBD2 (7 bases). This CDR3 comprises 15 residues. The germline CDR1 and CDR2 sequences are LNHNV and YYDKDF (reference sequence). Between the trimmed V and J ends, which lost 1 base and 5 bases, there was a span of 14 bases. CDR3 protein: CATSRVAGASETQYF. The CDR3 DNA is TGTGCCACCAGCAGAGTGGCGGGGGCATCTGAGACCCAGTACTTC.

This clonotype was seen more than once but under ten times. The chain joins TRBV5-6 to TRBJ2-1, with TRBD1 identical over 9 bases. Trimming removed 2 bases from V and 6 bases from J; junction bases left unmatched: 6. The CDR3 totals 15 residues. CDR1 SGHDT and CDR2 YYEEEE come from the germline V gene. CDR3 residues: CASSFGTGRTNEQFF. As DNA, the CDR3 is TGTGCCAGCAGCTTCGGGACAGGGCGAACCAATGAGCAGTTCTTC.

This clonotype was found a few times. The chain employs TRBV7-9 and TRBJ1-4, with 7 bases that match TRBD1. The germline gives CDR1 SEHNR, CDR2 FQNEAQ (reference sequence). CDR3 length: 14 residues. Trimming removed 4 bases from V and 1 base from J; junction bases left unmatched: 0. For the CDR3, the DNA is TGTGCCAGCAGCTGGGACAGAACTAATGAAAAACTGTTTTTT. Its translation is CASSWDRTNEKLFF. Looking up the rest from reference TRBV7-9 and TRBJ1-4 gives the full variable domain: DTGVSQNPRHKITKRGQNVTFRCDPISEHNRLYWYRQTLGQGPEFLTYFQNEAQLEKSRLLSDRFSAERPKGSFSTLEIQRTEQGDSAMYLCASSWDRTNEKLFFGSGTQLSVL.

This clonotype was observed a handful of times. The CDR3 here is CASSFSQGHYEQYF. The CDR3 nucleotides are TGTGCCAGCAGTTTTTCGCAGGGGCACTACGAGCAGTACTTC. The chain links TRBV12-3 or TRBV12-4 to TRBJ2-7, with a possible D match to TRBD1 (6 bases). The V end lost 3 bases, the J end lost 3 bases, and 12 bases lay between the germline ends. The CDR3 runs to 14 residues.

The chain uses TRBV12-3 or TRBV12-4 and TRBJ2-2; 12 nucleotides match TRBD2. Trimming removed 5 bases from V and 7 bases from J; junction bases left unmatched: 8. The CDR3 runs 16 residues. CDR3 sequence: CASSPGLAGPSGELFF. CDR3 DNA sequence: TGTGCCAGCAGTCCGGGACTAGCGGGCCCCAGCGGGGAGCTGTTTTTT.